One sample yielded the 14 T cell receptor beta chains listed below, sequenced in a study of blood T cells in healthy people across ages. It was with a sample-barcoded 5' primer and a J-beta primer mix that a second PCR of about 7 to 12 cycles was run. MiXCR, applied by TCRdb to the 5' RACE reads, yields one record per CDR3 protein. The profile shows 600,000 to 850,000 distinct CDR3 sequences, about 42% of them singletons. Sequenced material: blood. The receptors were gathered from a woman aged 55-69 years in good health.

The chain carries TRBV7-9 and TRBJ2-1; weak D call: TRBD2 (5 bases). The CDR3 has 14 residues. Germline CDR1 SEHNR, CDR2 FQNEAQ (reference sequence). V lost 3 bases, J lost 7 bases, and 13 bases lay in between. The CDR3 sequence: CASSFTRTGNEQFF. The CDR3 bases are TGTGCCAGCAGCTTCACAAGGACGGGGAATGAGCAGTTCTTC.

This sequence joins TRBV18 and TRBJ1-1, with D uncertain. The CDR3 length is 12 residues. V lost 4 bases and J 7 bases, leaving 10 bases between the germline ends. Germline V gene sequence: CDR1 KGHSH, CDR2 LQKENI. The CDR3 coding sequence is TGTGCCAGCTCACAGAGGGCGGTTGAAGCTTTCTTT. It is translated as CASSQRAVEAFF.

The chain links TRBV12-5 to TRBJ2-5; D is perhaps TRBD1 (6 bases). Germline V gene sequence: CDR1 LGHNT, CDR2 FRNRAP. V was cut by 5 bases and J by 11 bases, with 15 bases left in between. CDR3 length: 12 residues. In DNA form, the CDR3 reads TGTGCTAGTGGTACCTACAGGGATGAGCAGTACTTC. This codes for CASGTYRDEQYF.

This clonotype was found a few times. J is TRBJ2-1 and V is TRBV3-1, with D possibly TRBD2 on 6 matching bases. This CDR3 has 12 residues. Trimming cost V 6 bases and J 13 bases, with 16 bases left between them. Germline V lookup: CDR1 LGHDT, CDR2 YNNKEL (reference sequence). The CDR3 spells CASSPRDSIQFF. The DNA of the CDR3 is TGTGCCAGCAGTCCCCGGGACTCTATACAGTTCTTC.

This clonotype appeared a few times. This sequence joins TRBV4-2 and TRBJ1-1; D is perhaps TRBD1 (6 bases). In germline, CDR1 is LGHNA, CDR2 YNFKEQ. V shed 3 bases and J shed 10 bases, with 18 bases lying between them. The CDR3 runs 14 residues. DNA for the CDR3: TGTGCCAGCAGCCAGTTCGTAGGACAGACCGGAGCTTTCTTT. Translating it yields CASSQFVGQTGAFF.

There are a few counts of this clonotype. The chain couples TRBV29-1 to TRBJ1-1; D gene unclear. V was pared by 1 base and J by 1 base, with 4 bases between. Germline V gene sequence: CDR1 SQVTM, CDR2 ANQGSEA. The CDR3 covers 12 residues. This CDR3 is CSVEVRNTEAFF. The CDR3, as DNA: TGCAGCGTTGAAGTGAGGAACACTGAAGCTTTCTTT.

The genes are TRBV2 and TRBJ2-5; 13 bases match TRBD2. Trimming at V came to 5 bases and at J to 5 bases, leaving 14 bases not matched to a gene. The CDR3 is 18 amino acids. Germline V gene lookup returns CDR1 SNHLY and CDR2 FYNNEI. The CDR3 nucleotides are TGTGCCAGCAGTTACCCCGGGACTAGCGGGGTGGTCCGGGAGACCCAGTACTTC. This translates into CASSYPGTSGVVRETQYF.

This clonotype was seen more than once but under ten times. The rearrangement uses TRBV27 and TRBJ1-5, with D possibly being TRBD1 (6 bases). Germline values: CDR1 MNHEY, CDR2 SMNVEV (reference sequence). V was pared by 2 bases and J by 4 bases, with 12 bases between. The CDR3 length is 15 residues. Written as DNA, the CDR3 is TGTGCCAGCAGTTTAAAAGGGGGTCGGAATCAGCCCCAGCATTTT. As protein: CASSLKGGRNQPQHF.

This clonotype was seen only a few times. This chain links TRBV7-8 with TRBJ1-1; D gene uncertain. Trimming cost V 1 base and J 10 bases, with 10 bases left between them. The CDR3 contains 12 residues. The germline V gene has CDR1 SGHVS and CDR2 FQNEAQ. The CDR3 coding sequence is TGTGCCAGCAGCTTAGAAGTAAGCGGAGCTTTCTTT. It codes for CASSLEVSGAFF.

V gene TRBV3-1 combines with J gene TRBJ2-7, with D unresolved. V lost 9 bases, J lost 5 bases, and 14 bases lay in between. Germline loops: CDR1 LGHDT, CDR2 YNNKEL (reference sequence). This CDR3 region has 12 residues. The CDR3 reads CASSGAQDEQYF. The CDR3 DNA is TGTGCCAGTTCCGGAGCCCAGGACGAGCAGTACTTC.

This clonotype was counted a few times. The rearrangement links TRBV5-1 to TRBJ2-3; the match to TRBD1 covers 9 bases. The CDR3 spans 15 residues. The ends lost 4 bases at V and 4 bases at J; junction bases unmatched: 7. Looked up from germline, CDR1 is SGHRS and CDR2 is YFSETQ. Here the CDR3 DNA reads TGCGCCAGCAGCCCACAGGGGGCTTGGTCAGATACGCAGTATTTT. It specifies CASSPQGAWSDTQYF.

This clonotype was detected ten times or more. The CDR3: CASSDSGAETQYF. CDR3 DNA: TGTGCCAGCTCCGATAGCGGGGCAGAGACCCAGTACTTC. The chain couples TRBV27 to TRBJ2-5; 8 nucleotides agree with TRBD2. Trimming took 8 bases from V and 4 from J; bases not matched to a gene: 6. In germline, CDR1 is MNHEY, CDR2 SMNVEV (reference sequence). This CDR3 is 13 amino acids long.

This clonotype occurred a few times. The J gene is TRBJ2-5, the V gene TRBV28; a weak D match, TRBD2 (6 bases). V was trimmed by 2 bases and J by 4 bases, leaving 14 bases between them. Germline V lookup: CDR1 MDHEN, CDR2 SYDVKM. The CDR3 has 15 amino acids. The CDR3 coding sequence is TGTGCCAGCAGTTTACGGCTAGGGCGGGGAGAGACCCAGTACTTC. It yields the protein CASSLRLGRGETQYF.

The genes are TRBV18 and TRBJ2-7; D uncertain. Germline assignment: CDR1 KGHSH and CDR2 LQKENI. This CDR3 comprises 15 residues. V was cut by 3 bases and J by 2 bases, with 14 bases left in between. In nucleotides, the CDR3 is TGTGCCAGCTCACCGTCTGGAATTGGCGCCTACGAGCAGTACTTC. Residues: CASSPSGIGAYEQYF.